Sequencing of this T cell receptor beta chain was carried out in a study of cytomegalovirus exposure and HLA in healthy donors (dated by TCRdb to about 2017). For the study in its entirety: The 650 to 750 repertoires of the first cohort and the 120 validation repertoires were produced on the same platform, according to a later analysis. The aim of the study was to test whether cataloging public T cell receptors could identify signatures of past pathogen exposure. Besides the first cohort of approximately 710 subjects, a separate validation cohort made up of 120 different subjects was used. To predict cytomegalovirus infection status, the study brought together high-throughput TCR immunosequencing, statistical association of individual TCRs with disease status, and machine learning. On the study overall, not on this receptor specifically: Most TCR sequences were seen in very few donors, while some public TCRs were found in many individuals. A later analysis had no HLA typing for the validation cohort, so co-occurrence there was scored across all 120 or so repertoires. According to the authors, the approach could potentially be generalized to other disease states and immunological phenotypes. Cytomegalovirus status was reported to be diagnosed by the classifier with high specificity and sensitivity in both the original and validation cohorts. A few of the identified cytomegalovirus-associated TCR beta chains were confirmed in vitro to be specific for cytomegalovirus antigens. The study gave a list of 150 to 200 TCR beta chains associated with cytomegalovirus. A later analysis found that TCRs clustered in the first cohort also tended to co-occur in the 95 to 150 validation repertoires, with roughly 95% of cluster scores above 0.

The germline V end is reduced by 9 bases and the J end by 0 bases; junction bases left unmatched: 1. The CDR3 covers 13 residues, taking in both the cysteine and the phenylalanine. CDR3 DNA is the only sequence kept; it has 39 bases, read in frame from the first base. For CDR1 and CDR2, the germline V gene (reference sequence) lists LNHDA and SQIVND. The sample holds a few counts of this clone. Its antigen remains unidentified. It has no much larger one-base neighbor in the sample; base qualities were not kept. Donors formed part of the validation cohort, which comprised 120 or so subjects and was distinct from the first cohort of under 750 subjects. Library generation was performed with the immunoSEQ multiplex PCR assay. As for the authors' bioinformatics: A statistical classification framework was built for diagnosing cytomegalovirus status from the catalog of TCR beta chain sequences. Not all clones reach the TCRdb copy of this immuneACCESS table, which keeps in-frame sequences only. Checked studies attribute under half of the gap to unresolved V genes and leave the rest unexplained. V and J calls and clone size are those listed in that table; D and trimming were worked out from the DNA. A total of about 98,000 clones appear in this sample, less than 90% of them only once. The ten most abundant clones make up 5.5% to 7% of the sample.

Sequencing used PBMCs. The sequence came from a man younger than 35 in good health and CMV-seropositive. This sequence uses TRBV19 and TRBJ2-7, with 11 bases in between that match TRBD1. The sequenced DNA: TGTGCCAGGGGACAGGGGGACTCCTACGAGCAGTACTTC. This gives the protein CARGQGDSYEQYF. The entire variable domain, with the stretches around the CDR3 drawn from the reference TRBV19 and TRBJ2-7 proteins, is DGGITQSPKYLFRKEGQNVTLSCEQNLNHDAMYWYRQDPGQGLRLIYYSQIVNDFQKGDIAEGYSVSREKKESFPLTVTSAQKNPTAFYLCARGQGDSYEQYFGPGTRLTVT.